This is a list of T cell receptor beta chains from one sample in a study of T-cell memory formation after mild COVID-19. MiXCR, applied by TCRdb to the 5' RACE reads, yields one record per CDR3 protein. The sample lists approximately 350,000 distinct CDR3 sequences, 13% to 15% occurring once. Specimen: PBMCs or a T cell subset sorted from them (not recorded which). These receptors originate from a young man who had mild COVID-19 (a few samples of this study predate the infection). Cell type and time point are not known. CDR3s include the opening cysteine and the closing phenylalanine or tryptophan. The D gene is left open where the match is weak. Some rows have no size entry. The others give once, few or many, or a class for an expanded clone.

DNA	CDR3	V	J	size	D
TGTGCCAGCAGTTCAAGGGCAGGGCAAAGAGGGATGAACACTGAAGCTTTCTTT	CASSSRAGQRGMNTEAFF	TRBV7-8	TRBJ1-1	few	NA
TGCGCCAGCAGCTTGGTTCCGGGGGAACAAGAGACCCAGTACTTC	CASSLVPGEQETQYF	TRBV5-1	TRBJ2-5	NA	NA
TGTGCCACCAGTGTGGGACAGGGGCACACAGATACGCAGTATTTT	CATSVGQGHTDTQYF	TRBV24-1	TRBJ2-3	many	TRBD1
TGTGCCAGCAGCCAAGAAGGGCAGGGGCAGAGGGTCAATGAGCAGTTCTTC	CASSQEGQGQRVNEQFF	TRBV3-1	TRBJ2-1	NA	NA
TGCGCCAGCAGACTGACAGGTCTAATTATAAGGAACACTGAAGCTTTCTTT	CASRLTGLIIRNTEAFF	TRBV5-1	TRBJ1-1	NA	NA
TGTGCCAGCAGCCAGCGGGGTCGGAACACTGAAGCTTTCTTT	CASSQRGRNTEAFF	TRBV7-2	TRBJ1-1	few	NA
TGTGCCAGCAGTTCCCCGGGGGACGGCACAGATACGCAGTATTTT	CASSSPGDGTDTQYF	TRBV12-3/TRBV12-4	TRBJ2-3	many	NA
TGTGCGGTCCTCGGTTCTTCCGGGGAGCTGTTTTTT	CAVLGSSGELFF	TRBV30	TRBJ2-2	few	NA
TGTGCCAGCAGCTACCACAGGGGGGCCGGGGAGACCCAGTACTTC	CASSYHRGAGETQYF	TRBV7-2	TRBJ2-5	few	TRBD1
TGTGCCACCAGTGAACCCTGGGGTATCGATACGCAGTATTTT	CATSEPWGIDTQYF	TRBV24-1	TRBJ2-3	NA	NA
TGTGCCAGCAGCGCCCGAGGACTCGGCTATACGCAGTATTTT	CASSARGLGYTQYF	TRBV9	TRBJ2-3	few	NA
TGTGCCAGCAGTGGACCGACACTTACCTACGAGCAGTACTTC	CASSGPTLTYEQYF	TRBV6-1	TRBJ2-7	NA	NA
TGTGCCAGCAGCCGCCTGGGGACAGGGGGCCTAACTAGCACAGATACGCAGTATTTT	CASSRLGTGGLTSTDTQYF	TRBV9	TRBJ2-3	NA	TRBD1
TGTGCCAGCAGCTCCAAGCGGCCAAGCACAGATACGCAGTATTTT	CASSSKRPSTDTQYF	TRBV7-2	TRBJ2-3	many	NA
TGTGCCAGCAGCCCTTGGACAGGGATGAATTCACCCCTCCACTTT	CASSPWTGMNSPLHF	TRBV3-1	TRBJ1-6	few	TRBD1
TGTGCCAGCTCAGACCCGGGACAGGGGTTTTACGAGCAGTACTTC	CASSDPGQGFYEQYF	TRBV18	TRBJ2-7	NA	TRBD1
TGTGCCAGCAGAAATTTAGCGGGGGAGCACGAACAGTACTTC	CASRNLAGEHEQYF	TRBV12-3/TRBV12-4	TRBJ2-7	few	TRBD2
TGCGCCAGCAGCCAAGGTGTAGCGGGGACCACAGATACGCAGTATTTT	CASSQGVAGTTDTQYF	TRBV4-3	TRBJ2-3	NA	TRBD2
TGCGCCAGCAGCTTTCCCGGGATGGCTAGCGGAGGGACCACAGATACGCAGTATTTT	CASSFPGMASGGTTDTQYF	TRBV5-1	TRBJ2-3	NA	TRBD2
TGTGCCAGCAGCGTAGGAGGTAGCGGGGGGGCAAATGAGCAGTTCTTC	CASSVGGSGGANEQFF	TRBV9	TRBJ2-1	NA	TRBD2
TGTGCCAGCGGGCGGTCAGACGATCCTAACTATGGCTACACCTTC	CASGRSDDPNYGYTF	TRBV6-5	TRBJ1-2	few	NA
TGTGCCAGCAGCCACCTACCCGGGGACATTCAGTACTTC	CASSHLPGDIQYF	TRBV4-2	TRBJ2-4	few	NA
TGTGCCAGCAGCCAAGTCAACAGGGGCTATAGGGCCAACGTCCTGACTTTC	CASSQVNRGYRANVLTF	TRBV3-1	TRBJ2-6	many	TRBD1
TGCGCCAGCACCGATGGACTAGCGGGTAGCAATGAGCAGTTCTTC	CASTDGLAGSNEQFF	TRBV5-1	TRBJ2-1	NA	TRBD2
TGCGCCAGCAGCTTGTTGATGGGCTCTGGAAACACCATATATTTT	CASSLLMGSGNTIYF	TRBV5-1	TRBJ1-3	few	NA
TGCGCCAGCAGCCAAGGGGCCGGGAGCACCATATATTTT	CASSQGAGSTIYF	TRBV4-3	TRBJ1-3	few	NA
TGTGCCAGCAGTTCCGGGACAGGGAGGGAGACCCAGTACTTC	CASSSGTGRETQYF	TRBV6-2/TRBV6-3	TRBJ2-5	NA	TRBD1
TGTGCCAGCAGCCGCAGACAGGTTTACAATGAGCAGTTCTTC	CASSRRQVYNEQFF	TRBV7-2	TRBJ2-1	NA	NA
TGTGCCAGCAGCTTGTTACGAGGGGGCACAGATACGCAGTATTTT	CASSLLRGGTDTQYF	TRBV7-2	TRBJ2-3	NA	NA
TGCGCCAGCAGCCAAGATGGGGGGAACAAGCCCCAGCATTTT	CASSQDGGNKPQHF	TRBV4-1	TRBJ1-5	NA	NA
TGCGCCAGCAGCCCCTCGGGGGTCGGCGAGCAGTACTTC	CASSPSGVGEQYF	TRBV4-3	TRBJ2-7	few	NA
TGTGCCAGCAGTTACCGGCGGGAGGTCACTGAGCAGTTCTTC	CASSYRREVTEQFF	TRBV6-5	TRBJ2-1	few	TRBD2
TGCGCCAGCAGCCAAGAGGGGACAGGGTTCACCGGGGAGCTGTTTTTT	CASSQEGTGFTGELFF	TRBV4-3	TRBJ2-2	few	TRBD1
TGCGCCAGCAGTGAGTCGACAGGGTTCCCCTACGAGCAGTACTTC	CASSESTGFPYEQYF	TRBV10-1	TRBJ2-7	NA	TRBD1
TGTGCCAGCAGCTTAGACGTACGGGAGACCCAGTACTTC	CASSLDVRETQYF	TRBV7-2	TRBJ2-5	many	NA
TGTGCCAGCAGTCTACTAGCGGGGGGGCCGAATGAGCAGTTCTTC	CASSLLAGGPNEQFF	TRBV6-4	TRBJ2-1	NA	TRBD2
TGTGCCAGCAGGGGACAGAGTCTTTTCAGCTCTGGAAACACCATATATTTT	CASRGQSLFSSGNTIYF	TRBV12-3/TRBV12-4	TRBJ1-3	NA	TRBD1
TGTGCCAGCAGCTTAGTTTACTCTGGAAACACCATATATTTT	CASSLVYSGNTIYF	TRBV7-2	TRBJ1-3	NA	NA
TGTGCCATCAGTGAGTCGAATACAGGGAAGAGCTCTGGGGCCAACGTCCTGACTTTC	CAISESNTGKSSGANVLTF	TRBV10-3	TRBJ2-6	few	NA
TGTGCCAGCAGTTTTGGACTAGCGGGAAACATTCAGTACTTC	CASSFGLAGNIQYF	TRBV6-2/TRBV6-3	TRBJ2-4	NA	TRBD2
TGCGCCAGCAGCGTGACAGGGGGAGATACGCAGTATTTT	CASSVTGGDTQYF	TRBV5-1	TRBJ2-3	few	TRBD1
TGTGCCAGCAGGGGCCGGACAGGGGTAAAAGAGACCCAGTACTTC	CASRGRTGVKETQYF	TRBV7-2	TRBJ2-5	few	TRBD1
TGTGCCAGCAGCTTTCGGGGGGCCTCCTACAATGAGCAGTTCTTC	CASSFRGASYNEQFF	TRBV7-8	TRBJ2-1	many	NA
TGCGCCAGCAGCCAAGGGACTGCCTCCTACGAGCAGTACTTC	CASSQGTASYEQYF	TRBV5-1	TRBJ2-7	few	NA
TGCGCCAGCAGCCAGGACGTAGGAGGGGGCTATGGCTACACCTTC	CASSQDVGGGYGYTF	TRBV4-3	TRBJ1-2	few	NA
TGTGCCAGCAGCTTAAACGGACAGGACCAAGAGACCCAGTACTTC	CASSLNGQDQETQYF	TRBV7-9	TRBJ2-5	many	TRBD1